The clone carrying this T cell receptor beta chain was counted only a few times. Its antigen is not known. This CDR3 contains 16 residues. With V trimmed by 4 bases and J by 2 bases, 7 bases remained unmatched. Germline lookup yields CDR1 SGHNT and CDR2 YYREEE (reference sequence). The data belong to a study of beta chain features in type 1 diabetes. Whole-study findings and limits: Type 1 diabetes patients had TCRB CDR3s that were shorter (moderately but significantly so) in all four CD4+ subsets. Relative to healthy donors, patients appeared to have naive, central memory and Treg TCRB repertoires that were more similar.

cDNA synthesis used the whole RNA isolate, giving expressed TCRB sequences. The method was immunoSEQ multiplex PCR; TCRdb's version includes in-frame clones alone and lacks a portion of them. The sample carries 250,000 to 300,000 clones, about 23% recorded once. The chain carries TRBV5-4 and TRBJ2-3, with 10 positions matching TRBD2. Sequencing was carried out using naive CD4+ T cells from blood. This receptor was identified in a woman aged 25 to 39 with type 1 diabetes. The CDR3 region has the DNA TGTGCCAGCAGCAAAGGACTAGCGGAAGCCACAGATACGCAGTATTTT. Translation: CASSKGLAEATDTQYF.